The rows below give T cell receptor beta chains drawn from one sample of a study of blood T cell repertoires in COVID-19. The method was immunoSEQ multiplex PCR; TCRdb's version includes in-frame clones alone and lacks a portion of them. This repertoire shows approximately 350,000 clones, 88% found once; its top ten account for approximately 7.4%. What was sequenced was peripheral blood. These receptors came from a woman in her seventies with COVID-19, enrolled during active disease. The CDR3 runs from the conserved cysteine through the conserved F or W. The D gene is left open where the match is weak. The size field is filled for only some rows; it gives once, few, many or a size class.

J gene | V gene | CDR3 length | D gene | clone size | CDR3 protein
TRBJ1-4 | TRBV29-1 | 12 | - | - | CSAARSNEKLFF
TRBJ1-1 | TRBV27 | 13 | - | - | CASRRQPNTEAFF
TRBJ2-3 | TRBV6-5 | 13 | - | - | CASTLPGADTQYF
TRBJ2-2 | TRBV30 | 15 | TRBD1 | - | CAWTATGMGTGELFF
TRBJ2-1 | TRBV4-2 | 15 | - | - | CASSQVAGTYNEQFF
TRBJ2-5 | TRBV2 | 13 | - | once | CASSPEAGETQYF
TRBJ1-2 | TRBV19 | 15 | - | - | CASSTRSPGSVGYTF
TRBJ2-1 | TRBV24-1 | 16 | TRBD2 | - | CATSDSGLAGGGEQFF
TRBJ2-3 | TRBV12-5 | 17 | TRBD2 | once | CASGLIYTGGRADTQYF
TRBJ1-4 | TRBV21-1 | 15 | - | - | CASSGDLTTNEKLFF
TRBJ2-7 | TRBV4-1 | 15 | - | - | CASSQDSVTYYEQYF
TRBJ1-4 | TRBV19 | 11 | - | - | CASASVEKLFF
TRBJ2-1 | TRBV4-2 | 15 | TRBD1 | - | CASSWGQGQSNEQFF
TRBJ2-1 | TRBV18 | 16 | TRBD2 | - | CASSPAVLAGGNEQFF
TRBJ2-1 | TRBV10-1 | 14 | - | many | CASSDLTGYNEQFF
TRBJ2-3 | TRBV10-3 | 13 | - | once | CAISRSGGDTQYF
TRBJ1-3 | TRBV9 | 15 | TRBD1 | - | CASSAPDRAGNTIYF
TRBJ1-1 | TRBV6-6 | 13 | - | - | CASSYNVQIWAFF
TRBJ1-1 | TRBV19 | 13 | - | few | CASSIETGTEAFF
TRBJ1-4 | TRBV27 | 16 | - | - | CASSLRETGRGEKLFF
TRBJ2-2 | TRBV7-2 | 15 | TRBD2 | - | CASSFGGGAVGELFF
TRBJ2-1 | TRBV7-9 | 15 | TRBD1 | - | CASSFRDRGLDEQFF